A selection of T cell receptor beta chains follows, all from one sample in a study of blood T cell repertoires in COVID-19. Sequencing was performed with immunoSEQ multiplex PCR; in TCRdb, only in-frame clones are kept and a portion is missing. The profile shows a few hundred thousand clones, roughly 88% of them singletons. Sequenced material: PBMCs or T cells enriched from blood (not recorded which). The receptors derive from a woman in her 40s with acute COVID-19. The CDR3 runs from the conserved cysteine through the conserved F or W.

CDR3: CASSIMGHLLTSGELFF
J: TRBJ2-2
V: TRBV19

CDR3: CASSPARSGVWYDEQFF
J: TRBJ2-1
V: TRBV7-9

CDR3: CASSIGTAQGERDGYTF
J: TRBJ1-2
V: TRBV19

CDR3: CASSAVPTGSGNTIYF
J: TRBJ1-3
V: TRBV9

CDR3: CASSSNPQAIDTQYF
J: TRBJ2-3
V: TRBV28

CDR3: CASSVDIEKLFF
J: TRBJ1-4
V: TRBV2

CDR3: CASSSTGGPGYGYTF
J: TRBJ1-2
V: TRBV27

CDR3: CASSQETSSHEQYF
J: TRBJ2-7
V: TRBV3-1/TRBV3-2

CDR3: CASSVVRTGANTEAFF
J: TRBJ1-1
V: TRBV9

CDR3: CASSVQANTGELFF
J: TRBJ2-2
V: TRBV9

CDR3: CASSLTPTSGSLYEQYF
J: TRBJ2-7
V: TRBV18

CDR3: CASSYSRRWYF
J: TRBJ2-5
V: TRBV6-2/TRBV6-3

CDR3: CASSQSLGQGYTEAFF
J: TRBJ1-1
V: TRBV3-1/TRBV3-2

CDR3: CSGGRADNEQFF
J: TRBJ2-1
V: TRBV29-1

CDR3: CAISVDYYEQYF
J: TRBJ2-7
V: TRBV10-3

CDR3: CANSQGDTQYF
J: TRBJ2-3
V: TRBV5-4

CDR3: CASPDYNEQFF
J: TRBJ2-1
V: TRBV6-7

CDR3: CASSRQSVGEQYF
J: TRBJ2-7
V: TRBV11-3

CDR3: CASSPTGNGSPLHF
J: TRBJ1-6
V: TRBV13

CDR3: CASSLAGENTEAFF
J: TRBJ1-1
V: TRBV5-1

CDR3: CASSTGAGVETQYF
J: TRBJ2-5
V: TRBV19

CDR3: CASSLTGRREKLFF
J: TRBJ1-4
V: TRBV27

CDR3: CASSRGLAGHETQYF
J: TRBJ2-5
V: TRBV28

CDR3: CSASFRGTQYF
J: TRBJ2-3
V: TRBV20-1

CDR3: CASSLDPDTGANVLTF
J: TRBJ2-6
V: TRBV5-1

CDR3: CASSLQGRLEAFF
J: TRBJ1-1
V: TRBV12-3/TRBV12-4

CDR3: CASSTGTQEAFF
J: TRBJ1-1
V: TRBV12-3/TRBV12-4